Described below is a single T cell receptor beta chain sequence and its context. Its antigen is unknown. TCRdb reprocessed the reads via MiXCR and lists one record per CDR3 protein. The sample records 230,000 or so distinct CDR3 sequences, roughly 34% being singletons. The data stem from a study of T cell repertoires in cytomegalovirus infection. Overall study: CMV epitopes that were recently identified and HLA-C-restricted were used alongside well-studied HLA-B-restricted ones. A matching HLA type, together with CMV infection, was signaled by public TCR beta signatures. Points from the study as a whole: The cumulative frequency of public TCR beta families distinguished individuals who carried CMV together with the relevant HLA. CMV-specific TCR beta clonotypes restricted by HLA-C dominated the ex vivo response.

The CDR3 sequence is 17 residues long. Trimming at V came to 4 bases and at J to 10 bases, leaving 12 bases not matched to a gene. Germline CDR1 is SGDLS and CDR2 is YYNGEE. The sequence came from a human donor in good health (CMV status not recorded). Some clones in this sample may be carry-over from other donors' samples. Source: CD8+ T cells from cultured PBMCs, taken from culture after CMV antigen stimulation. The chain carries TRBV9 and TRBJ1-6; 12 nucleotides align to TRBD1. The CDR3 sequence: CASSKNPGTGGRSPLHF. The CDR3 DNA reads as TGTGCCAGCAGCAAGAACCCCGGGACAGGGGGCAGGTCACCCCTCCACTTT.